Following are 21 T cell receptor beta chains from one sample sequenced in a study of OX40 agonist ivuxolimab in advanced cancers. The library relied on the immunoSEQ multiplex PCR assay. TCRdb holds this immuneACCESS table with in-frame rearrangements only. Some clones are missing; in checked studies, unresolved V genes explain under half, and the rest has no known cause. The sample table lists 75,000 to 100,000 clones, 90% to 95% of them with a count of one. The ten largest clones add up to less than 0.4% of the sample. Sequenced material: CD4+ or CD8+ T cells sorted from blood, taken in a trial of the OX40 agonist ivuxolimab. These receptors all come from an adult with an advanced solid tumor such as melanoma, head and neck, liver or kidney cancer.

V gene TRBV7-2 combines with J gene TRBJ2-1; TRBD2 aligns across 12 bases. V shed 5 bases, J shed 2 bases, and the junction held 4 bases outside the gene matches. The CDR3 runs 16 residues. Germline assignment: CDR1 SGHTA and CDR2 FQGNSA. The CDR3 spells CASSTRTSGAYNEQFF. CDR3 nucleotide sequence: TGTGCCAGCAGCACCAGGACTAGCGGGGCCTACAATGAGCAGTTCTTC.

The rearrangement links TRBV1 to TRBJ2-1; whether TRBD2, the table's D call, matches the DNA was not checked. TRBV1 is a known pseudogene. The CDR3 is 13 residues long. The CDR3 coding sequence is TGCACCAGCAGCCAAGCCGTAGCGAATGAGCAGTTCTTC. It is translated as CTSSQAVANEQFF.

V and J are TRBV11-1 and TRBJ2-7, with TRBD2 matching 14 bases. V lost 0 bases, J lost 5 bases, and 0 bases stayed unmatched. In germline, CDR1 is SGHAT, CDR2 FQDESV (reference sequence). CDR3 length: 15 residues. CDR3 sequence reads: CASSLAGLAGDEQYF. The CDR3 coding sequence is TGTGCCAGCAGCTTAGCGGGACTAGCGGGAGACGAGCAGTACTTC.

The J gene is TRBJ2-5, the V gene TRBV7-7; TRBD1 matches at 8 bases. J gave up 0 bases and V 3 bases, and 9 bases lay outside the gene matches. This CDR3 contains 17 residues. Germline V gene lookup returns CDR1 SSHAT and CDR2 FNYEAQ (reference sequence). CDR3 DNA: TGTGCCAGCAGCTTCGGACAGGGAGGACTGCACCAAGAGACCCAGTACTTC. Residues: CASSFGQGGLHQETQYF.

The CDR3 protein is CASSQGLAGGYEQYF. CDR3 nucleotide sequence: TGTGCCAGCAGCCAGGGACTAGCGGGAGGGTACGAGCAGTACTTC. The gene calls are TRBV2 and TRBJ2-7; 16 bases line up with TRBD2. The germline CDR1 and CDR2 sequences are SNHLY and FYNNEI. CDR3 size: 15 residues. The J segment lost 4 bases and the V segment lost 6 bases, leaving 3 bases of the junction unmatched.

This chain joins TRBV18 and TRBJ2-1, with D possibly called TRBD1 or TRBD2 (5 bases each). This CDR3 is 13 amino acids long. The V and J ends lost 2 bases and 12 bases respectively, with 14 bases between them. The germline V gene encodes CDR1 KGHSH and CDR2 LQKENI. The CDR3 loop is CASSPGGWDSQFF. In nucleotides, the CDR3 is TGTGCCAGCTCACCAGGGGGATGGGATTCGCAGTTCTTC.

The V and J genes are TRBV28 and TRBJ1-2; D is unclear. The CDR3 extends over 12 amino acids. CDR1 and CDR2 (germline): MDHEN, SYDVKM. V was clipped by 5 bases and J by 2 bases, with 6 bases between them. CDR3 region: CASSAMNYGYTF. The CDR3, as DNA: TGTGCCAGCAGTGCTATGAACTATGGCTACACCTTC.

The genes are TRBV5-8 and TRBJ1-5; D possibly corresponds to TRBD1 (5 bases). Trimming removed 4 bases at V and 0 bases at J, with 14 bases between. The germline gives CDR1 SGHTS, CDR2 YDEGEE. The CDR3 is 16 residues long. The chain's CDR3 is CASSPGKGFSNQPQHF. The DNA for the CDR3 is TGTGCCAGCAGCCCCGGCAAGGGGTTTAGCAATCAGCCCCAGCATTTT.

The V and J genes are TRBV6-6 and TRBJ2-2; 8 bases are a match to TRBD1. J gave up 5 bases and V 7 bases, and 12 bases lay outside the gene matches. Germline CDR1 and CDR2: MNHNY and SVGAGI (reference sequence). The CDR3 is 16 residues long. CDR3 in amino acids: CASISDRVLFTGELFF. CDR3 DNA sequence: TGTGCCAGCATTTCGGACAGGGTATTATTTACCGGGGAGCTGTTTTTT.

The chain carries TRBV7-2 and TRBJ1-5; perhaps TRBD1 as D (6 bases). CDR1 is SGHTA, CDR2 FQGNSA, per germline. V was pared by 1 base and J by 0 bases, with 13 bases between. The CDR3 runs 17 residues. CDR3 sequence: CASSLVGGRNSNQPQHF. In nucleotides, the CDR3 is TGTGCCAGCAGCTTAGTTGGGGGGCGGAATAGCAATCAGCCCCAGCATTTT.

This rearrangement joins TRBV5-1 to TRBJ1-1, with TRBD1 matching 12 bases. Germline CDR1 is SGHRS and CDR2 is YFSETQ. V dropped 7 bases and J dropped 0; count of bases not matched to a gene: 4. This CDR3 is 15 amino acids long. The CDR3 DNA reads as TGCGCCAGCTCGGGACAGGGGGCCTTGAACACTGAAGCTTTCTTT. This sequence encodes CASSGQGALNTEAFF.

This clone came up once. The rearrangement joins TRBV5-5 to TRBJ1-1, with TRBD1 identical over 7 bases. The V gene's germline CDR1 is SGHKS and CDR2 YYEKEE (reference sequence). V gave up 0 bases and J gave up 0 bases; unmatched junction bases: 8. CDR3 size: 17 residues. CDR3 sequence (DNA): TGTGCCAGCAGCTTGGAGGGGGCTAGAGTCTTGAACACTGAAGCTTTCTTT. Translated, it gives CASSLEGARVLNTEAFF. Variable domain in full (rest from reference TRBV5-5 and TRBJ1-1): DAGVTQSPTHLIKTRGQQVTLRCSPISGHKSVSWYQQVLGQGPQFIFQYYEKEERGRGNFPDRFSARQFPNYSSELNVNALLLGDSALYLCASSLEGARVLNTEAFFGQGTRLTVV.

Concerning this clone: At one boundary the junction diverges from the germline segment, which might be a read error. The chain links TRBV15 to TRBJ2-3, with D possibly TRBD2 on 6 matching bases. Germline CDR1 LNHNV, CDR2 YYDKDF (reference sequence). The CDR3 length is 11 residues. The CDR3 DNA sequence: TGCCGTGGGGGGAGCACAGATACGCAGTATTTT. Translated: CRGGSTDTQYF.

A few counts support this clone. The chain employs TRBV6-5 and TRBJ2-3; no reliable D call. This CDR3 spans 13 amino acids. The ends were cut back, 6 bases at V and 3 bases at J, with 10 bases in the middle. Germline V gene sequence: CDR1 MNHEY, CDR2 SVGAGI. This chain's CDR3 is CASRPRSTDTQYF. The CDR3 region has the DNA TGTGCCAGCAGACCTAGGAGTACAGATACGCAGTATTTT.

J is TRBJ1-2 and V is TRBV7-7; TRBD1 matches 9 bases. V shed 5 bases and J 2 bases; nucleotides not matched to a gene: 12. Germline V gene data show CDR1 as SSHAT and CDR2 as FNYEAQ (reference sequence). This CDR3 is built from 17 residues. The CDR3 spells CASSPITPGTGNYGYTF. The CDR3 coding sequence is TGTGCCAGCAGCCCGATAACCCCTGGGACAGGGAACTATGGCTACACCTTC.

This sequence joins TRBV6-6 and TRBJ2-5; tentative D call: TRBD1 (5 bases). V was cut by 2 bases and J by 5 bases, with 9 bases left in between. The CDR3 is made up of 13 amino acids. CDR1 is MNHNY, CDR2 SVGAGI, per germline (reference sequence). The CDR3 region has the DNA TGTGCCAGCAGTTACCAAGCAGGGGAGACCCAGTACTTC. It yields the protein CASSYQAGETQYF.

The chain recombines TRBV28 with TRBJ1-1; tentatively, D is TRBD1 (6 bases). From germline, CDR1 is MDHEN and CDR2 SYDVKM. V lost 6 bases to trimming and J lost 0 bases, with 11 bases between them. This CDR3 has 14 residues. The CDR3 region is CASSRGRLNTEAFF. CDR3 bases: TGTGCCAGCAGCAGGGGCCGTTTGAACACTGAAGCTTTCTTT.

This rearrangement joins TRBV28 to TRBJ2-7; D possibly corresponds to TRBD2 (6 bases). V was trimmed by 5 bases and J by 6 bases, leaving 11 bases between them. CDR3 length equals 12 residues. The V gene's germline CDR1 is MDHEN and CDR2 SYDVKM. This CDR3 reads CASSLPGAEQYF. DNA of the CDR3: TGTGCCAGCAGTCTCCCGGGAGCCGAGCAGTACTTC.

The V call is TRBV5-5, the J call TRBJ2-7, with D maybe TRBD2 (5 bases). Germline assignment: CDR1 SGHKS and CDR2 YYEKEE (reference sequence). The V and J ends lost 0 bases and 4 bases respectively, with 17 bases between them. This CDR3 comprises 16 residues. DNA of the CDR3: TGTGCCAGCAGCTTGGCCAACGGGGTCGGAGCTTACGAGCAGTACTTC. Its translation: CASSLANGVGAYEQYF.

The rearrangement joins TRBV18 to TRBJ2-1; 8 nucleotides align to TRBD1. The CDR3 runs 15 residues. V lost 1 base and J lost 4; bases outside the gene matches: 3. From germline, CDR1 is KGHSH and CDR2 LQKENI. The CDR3 loop reads CASSPLGQEYNEQFF. As DNA, the CDR3 is TGTGCCAGCTCACCACTGGGACAGGAGTACAATGAGCAGTTCTTC.

V is TRBV5-1 and J is TRBJ2-7; D is unclear. The CDR3 contains 14 residues. Looked up from germline, CDR1 is SGHRS and CDR2 is YFSETQ. V was trimmed by 0 bases and J by 4 bases, leaving 11 bases between them. CDR3 sequence: CASSLGPHLYEQYF. DNA for the CDR3: TGCGCCAGCAGCTTGGGACCTCACCTTTACGAGCAGTACTTC.